This passage covers 5 T cell receptor beta chains from one sample sequenced in a study of blood T cell repertoires in COVID-19. Sequencing was performed with immunoSEQ multiplex PCR; in TCRdb, only in-frame clones are kept and a portion is missing. Of some 170,000 clones in the sample, about 91% were seen once. Sequenced material: peripheral blood. Receptors originate from a woman in her sixties who had recovered from COVID-19.

The chain employs TRBV5-1 and TRBJ1-4; tentative D call: TRBD1 (5 bases). The CDR3 runs to 14 residues. Germline V gene lookup returns CDR1 SGHRS and CDR2 YFSETQ. V was shortened by 1 base and J by 8 bases, with 12 bases between the two germline ends. The CDR3 reads CASSLQGQVEKLFF. CDR3 in DNA: TGCGCCAGCAGCTTGCAGGGCCAAGTAGAAAAACTGTTTTTT.

The chain has TRBV11-2 and TRBJ2-5; 14 bases agree with TRBD2. V was clipped by 3 bases and J by 4 bases; unmatched bases: 7. CDR1 is SGHAT, CDR2 FQNNGV, per germline. CDR3 length: 17 amino acids. This CDR3 is CASSFGTSGGRRETQYF. The CDR3 region has the DNA TGTGCCAGCAGCTTCGGGACTAGCGGGGGCCGACGAGAGACCCAGTACTTC.

This clone occurred a few times. V and J are TRBV5-1 and TRBJ2-3; 12 nucleotides line up with TRBD2. The CDR3 covers 17 residues. CDR1 is SGHRS, CDR2 YFSETQ, per germline. Germline trimming cut 1 base from V and 2 bases from J; bases unmatched to any gene: 5. CDR3 sequence: CASSLRTSGGPTDTQYF. The CDR3 nucleotides read TGCGCCAGCAGCTTGAGAACTAGCGGGGGGCCCACAGATACGCAGTATTTT.

The chain links TRBV10-3 to TRBJ1-6, with unresolved D. With 0 bases removed from V and 3 bases from J, the gap between germline ends came to 3 bases. The V gene's germline CDR1 is ENHRY and CDR2 SYGVKD. This CDR3 region has 14 residues. This CDR3 is CAISESNYNSPLHF. CDR3 in DNA: TGTGCCATCAGTGAGTCCAACTATAATTCACCCCTCCACTTT.

The chain joins TRBV10-2 to TRBJ1-6; possibly TRBD1 for D (5 bases). Trimming shortened V by 2 bases and J by 5 bases, and 19 bases separated the two germline ends. Per germline, CDR1 WSHSY and CDR2 SAAADI. The CDR3 is made up of 18 amino acids. CDR3 in amino acids: CASSETRPGGTNNSPLHF. CDR3 sequence (DNA): TGCGCCAGCAGTGAGACCCGCCCGGGGGGAACTAATAATTCACCCCTCCACTTT.